This T cell receptor beta chain stems from a study of blood T cells in healthy people across ages. This clonotype was seen a handful of times. Its antigen is undetermined. Study-level findings and limits: PBMCs went unsorted, and a conclusive naive versus antigen-experienced comparison was therefore prevented.

The individuals who served as donors were healthy Caucasians living in Russia, aged roughly 6 to 100. Each sample had at least 6 million PBMCs isolated. Together with a sample-barcoded 5' primer, a J-beta primer mix was included in a second PCR lasting 7 to 11 cycles. A template-switch adaptor containing 12 random nucleotides labeled each cDNA molecule. TCRdb re-called the 5' RACE reads with MiXCR, one entry per CDR3 protein. The table includes over 1,500,000 distinct CDR3 sequences, about 50% detected once. Losses at the gene ends were 5 bases for V and 7 bases for J; bases not matched to a gene: 9. The germline gives CDR1 MDHEN, CDR2 SYDVKM. CDR3 length equals 15 residues.

This sequence was found in a woman between 35 and 50 years old in good health. The chain carries TRBV28 and TRBJ2-1; 9 bases match TRBD1. Sequencing used blood. CDR3 sequence: CASSSRDRVTNEQFF. CDR3 bases: TGTGCCAGCAGTAGCCGGGACAGGGTTACGAATGAGCAGTTCTTC.